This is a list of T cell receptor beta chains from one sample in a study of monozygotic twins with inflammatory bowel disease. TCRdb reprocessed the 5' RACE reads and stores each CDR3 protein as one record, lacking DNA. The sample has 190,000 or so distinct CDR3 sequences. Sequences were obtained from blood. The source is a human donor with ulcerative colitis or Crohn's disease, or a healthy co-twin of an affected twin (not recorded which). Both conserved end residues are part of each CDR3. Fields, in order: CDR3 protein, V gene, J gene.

CASSASTVNTEAFF,TRBV5-5,TRBJ1-1
CASSYRGNTGELFF,TRBV6-5,TRBJ2-2
CSASKTGLGEQYF,TRBV20-1,TRBJ2-7
CASRTGIYSNQPQHF,TRBV7-2,TRBJ1-5
CAISEGQGTGELFF,TRBV10-3,TRBJ2-2
CASSFRGEFQPQHF,TRBV7-2,TRBJ1-5
CASSFIVGANVLTF,TRBV12-3/TRBV12-4,TRBJ2-6
CASSPTAGVYEQYF,TRBV12-3/TRBV12-4,TRBJ2-7
CASRRGFGDTIYF,TRBV7-2,TRBJ1-3
CASSRGRNNQPQHF,TRBV5-6,TRBJ1-5
CASSPGTAFENQPQHF,TRBV5-1,TRBJ1-5
CASSFLASSGELFF,TRBV7-9,TRBJ2-2
CATSDPGTSTNEQFF,TRBV24-1,TRBJ2-1
CSASGTLLYEQYF,TRBV20-1,TRBJ2-7
CASSLSFWSDGSYEQYF,TRBV12-3/TRBV12-4,TRBJ2-7
CAASRNNEQFF,TRBV6-1,TRBJ2-1
CASILPIVGGWSNQPQHF,TRBV27,TRBJ1-5
CASSVNYGYTF,TRBV12-3/TRBV12-4,TRBJ1-2
CSVARADSEAFF,TRBV29-1,TRBJ1-1
CASSYSDPSSPLHF,TRBV7-9,TRBJ1-6
CASPRIKGANTEAFF,TRBV2,TRBJ1-1
CSAHDRAPWVNTEAFF,TRBV20-1,TRBJ1-1
CASTTGASRSEQYF,TRBV7-9,TRBJ2-7
CASSPQTGGYNEQFF,TRBV6-1,TRBJ2-1
CASSGRWNGELFF,TRBV5-4,TRBJ2-2
CASSFSGLFQETQYF,TRBV7-2,TRBJ2-5
CASSHDRGLSYGYTF,TRBV5-5,TRBJ1-2
CAISESGPGRVNQPQHF,TRBV10-3,TRBJ1-5
CSVPTSGSQETQYF,TRBV29-1,TRBJ2-5
CASRPGQGYNEQFF,TRBV12-3/TRBV12-4,TRBJ2-1
CASSLRGSADEAFF,TRBV5-1,TRBJ1-1
CSASSQGGAGDTQYF,TRBV20-1,TRBJ2-3
CASSVASGVGEQYF,TRBV7-2,TRBJ2-7
CASSFPVGSLRGFHQPQHF,TRBV6-5,TRBJ1-5
CASRSGAIYEQYF,TRBV6-1,TRBJ2-7
CASSYSPGSSGNTIYF,TRBV6-5,TRBJ1-3
CASSQSPSGGMYNEQFF,TRBV11-3,TRBJ2-1
CASSLSGLGTEAFF,TRBV5-1,TRBJ1-1
CASRQGAHSNQPQHF,TRBV28,TRBJ1-5
CATSPVPAMGGKAVNTEAFF,TRBV12-3/TRBV12-4,TRBJ1-1
CSARGDRGREETQYF,TRBV20-1,TRBJ2-5
CSATTHKTGMNTEAFF,TRBV20-1,TRBJ1-1
CSAREDRNQPQHF,TRBV20-1,TRBJ1-5
CASSQIGEVTEAFF,TRBV7-2,TRBJ1-1
CSVGLTSSGNTIYF,TRBV29-1,TRBJ1-3
CASSSGLAGGQPQHF,TRBV5-1,TRBJ1-5
CASSYYHDYTF,TRBV3-1,TRBJ1-2
CASIPGGTGWTEAFF,TRBV5-1,TRBJ1-1
CASGRGDTDTQYF,TRBV12-3/TRBV12-4,TRBJ2-3
CASSGQGGQPQHF,TRBV7-2,TRBJ1-5